Each of the 25 T cell receptor beta chains below was sequenced from the same sample in a study of blood T cell repertoires in COVID-19 (TCRdb year 2020). Library construction relied on the immunoSEQ multiplex PCR assay. This is the immuneACCESS table as TCRdb keeps it, with only in-frame sequences that have V and J called. A part of the clones is gone; compared with another copy, unresolved V genes explain less than half, and the rest is unexplained. This sample lists roughly 90,000 clones; approximately 83% were detected once. The ten largest clonotypes hold more than 2% of the sample. The sequencing input was peripheral blood. These receptors all stem from a woman aged 65 to 85 with acute or convalescent COVID-19.

The chain has TRBV5-1 and TRBJ2-5, with D perhaps TRBD1 (6 bases). This CDR3 is 14 amino acids long. V lost 3 bases and J lost 1, with 10 bases in between. CDR1 is SGHRS and CDR2 is YFSETQ in the germline V gene. CDR3 loop: CASSYGQLQETQYF. CDR3 DNA: TGCGCCAGCAGCTACGGACAGCTCCAAGAGACCCAGTACTTC.

In this sample, this clone turned up once. The chain employs TRBV19 and TRBJ2-7; TRBD2 is a possible D gene (6 bases). The CDR3 loop spans 15 amino acids. The V gene's germline CDR1 is LNHDA and CDR2 SQIVND (reference sequence). The V end lost 3 bases, the J end lost 3 bases, and 15 bases lay between the germline ends. The DNA of the CDR3 is TGTGCCAGTAGTATCGGGGCGGGGCAGGGCTACGAGCAGTACTTC. Encoded protein: CASSIGAGQGYEQYF.

This chain joins TRBV7-2 and TRBJ1-2; D perhaps matches TRBD1 (5 bases). The CDR3 is made up of 13 amino acids. With 5 bases removed from V and 7 bases from J, the gap between germline ends came to 14 bases. The germline gives CDR1 SGHTA, CDR2 FQGNSA. This CDR3 reads CASSQVGGGGYTF. CDR3 coding DNA: TGTGCCAGCAGCCAAGTCGGGGGGGGTGGCTACACCTTC.

V and J are TRBV7-2 and TRBJ1-2, with D maybe TRBD1 (6 bases). V was pared by 5 bases and J by 6 bases, with 16 bases between. CDR1 and CDR2 from the germline V gene are SGHTA and FQGNSA. The CDR3 runs to 14 residues. CDR3 nucleotides: TGTGCCAGCAGCCCAGACGGGGGGCGCCATGGCTACACCTTC. The encoded protein is CASSPDGGRHGYTF.

V usage is TRBV5-1 and J usage is TRBJ1-4; D is unclear. This CDR3 comprises 21 residues. The germline CDR1 and CDR2 sequences are SGHRS and YFSETQ. V lost 5 bases to trimming and J lost 0 bases, with 29 bases between them. The CDR3 spells CASRPLSGSWNRGATNEKLFF. CDR3 in DNA: TGCGCCAGCAGACCTCTCTCCGGATCTTGGAACCGAGGTGCAACTAATGAAAAACTGTTTTTT.

J is TRBJ1-2 and V is TRBV14; D is uncertain. The CDR3 spans 16 residues. The germline gives CDR1 SGHDN, CDR2 FVKESK. V was shortened by 1 base and J by 7 bases, with 19 bases between the two germline ends. The CDR3 region has the DNA TGTGCCAGCAGCCAAGTCTCGGCCGGGTCTGGAGGTGGCTACACCTTC. Protein: CASSQVSAGSGGGYTF.

The chain uses TRBV6-5 and TRBJ2-4; D remains unclear. This CDR3 has 14 residues. Germline V CDR1 and CDR2: MNHEY, SVGAGI. Between the trimmed V and J ends, which lost 0 bases and 0 bases, there was a span of 3 bases. The CDR3 DNA is TGTGCCAGCAGTTACTCCCAAGCCAAAAACATTCAGTACTTC. It yields the protein CASSYSQAKNIQYF.

This clone appeared once. CDR3 amino acids: CASSFDSQETQYF. CDR3 sequence (DNA): TGTGCCAGCAGCTTCGACAGTCAAGAGACCCAGTACTTC. The chain carries TRBV5-6 and TRBJ2-5; tentative D call: TRBD1 (5 bases). The germline V gene has CDR1 SGHDT and CDR2 YYEEEE. CDR3 length: 13 amino acids. The V end was cut by 2 bases, the J end by 2 bases, with 7 bases between. Drawing the rest from reference TRBV5-6 and TRBJ2-5, the complete variable domain is DAGVTQSPTHLIKTRGQQVTLRCSPKSGHDTVSWYQQALGQGPQFIFQYYEEEERQRGNFPDRFSGHQFPNYSSELNVNALLLGDSALYLCASSFDSQETQYFGPGTRLLVL.

The chain joins TRBV6-1 to TRBJ1-1; 7 positions agree with TRBD1. With V trimmed by 2 bases and J by 7 bases, 13 bases remained unmatched. CDR1 MNHNS and CDR2 SASEGT come from the germline V gene. CDR3 length equals 16 residues. CDR3 bases: TGTGCCAGCAGTGAATCCAGAGGACAGGTAGTGATTGAAGCTTTCTTT. Protein product: CASSESRGQVVIEAFF.

The rearrangement uses TRBV5-1 and TRBJ1-4; D is perhaps TRBD1 (5 bases). The CDR3 runs 14 residues. V was pared by 2 bases and J by 7 bases, with 12 bases between. Germline CDR1 is SGHRS and CDR2 is YFSETQ. This CDR3 is CASSFSTGGEKLFF. For the CDR3, the DNA is TGCGCCAGCAGCTTCAGTACCGGGGGTGAAAAACTGTTTTTT.

The genes are TRBV27 and TRBJ1-4, with D unresolved. V lost 3 bases to trimming and J lost 3 bases, with 8 bases between them. The CDR3 sequence is 14 residues long. Germline values: CDR1 MNHEY, CDR2 SMNVEV (reference sequence). The CDR3 DNA reads as TGTGCCAGCAGTTTCAGTCAGGCTAATGAAAAACTGTTTTTT. It translates to CASSFSQANEKLFF.

The genes are TRBV5-1 and TRBJ2-7; 8 bases line up with TRBD1. CDR1 and CDR2 from the germline V gene are SGHRS and YFSETQ. The trim removed 4 bases at V and 3 bases at J, leaving 15 bases unmatched. The CDR3 totals 17 residues. This CDR3 reads CASSLNPRTGLNYEQYF. In nucleotides, the CDR3 is TGCGCCAGCAGCCTCAACCCGAGGACAGGGTTAAACTACGAGCAGTACTTC.

The chain links TRBV28 to TRBJ2-4; 8 bases map to TRBD2. V shed 6 bases, J shed 0 bases, and the junction held 7 bases outside the gene matches. CDR3 length equals 16 residues. The germline CDR1 and CDR2 sequences are MDHEN and SYDVKM. CDR3 sequence reads: CASRSGGGIAKNIQYF. In nucleotides, the CDR3 is TGTGCCAGCAGATCAGGCGGGGGGATAGCCAAAAACATTCAGTACTTC.

J is TRBJ1-5 and V is TRBV14; D gene uncertain. Looked up from germline, CDR1 is SGHDN and CDR2 is FVKESK. Deletions cut 4 bases from V and 2 bases from J, with 9 bases between. There are 14 residues in the CDR3. The CDR3: CASSRAGGNQPQHF. The CDR3 DNA reads as TGTGCCAGCAGCCGGGCGGGTGGCAATCAGCCCCAGCATTTT. Full variable domain (outside the CDR3, taken from reference TRBV14 and TRBJ1-5): EAGVTQFPSHSVIEKGQTVTLRCDPISGHDNLYWYRRVMGKEIKFLLHFVKESKQDESGMPNNRFLAERTGGTYSTLKVQPAELEDSGVYFCASSRAGGNQPQHFGDGTRLSIL.

The J gene is TRBJ1-1, the V gene TRBV11-1; D remains ambiguous. Germline V gene sequence: CDR1 SGHAT, CDR2 FQDESV (reference sequence). Trimming left V 3 bases short and J 8 bases short, with 10 bases between. The CDR3 loop spans 12 amino acids. DNA of the CDR3: TGTGCCAGCAGCTTCCTCCAGGCCGAAGCTTTCTTT. Translated, it gives CASSFLQAEAFF.

V is TRBV10-2 and J is TRBJ2-1; 11 nucleotides match TRBD2. V shed 9 bases, J shed 4 bases, and the junction held 2 bases outside the gene matches. The CDR3 is made up of 13 amino acids. Germline V gene sequence: CDR1 WSHSY, CDR2 SAAADI. The CDR3 sequence: CASASGGYNEQFF. CDR3 nucleotide sequence: TGCGCCAGTGCTAGCGGGGGGTACAATGAGCAGTTCTTC.

The chain uses TRBV5-1 and TRBJ2-1; a possible D gene is TRBD2 (6 bases). V was trimmed by 6 bases and J by 0 bases, leaving 10 bases between them. The CDR3 consists of 14 residues. Germline values: CDR1 SGHRS, CDR2 YFSETQ. CDR3 region: CASKGGTSYNEQFF. DNA of the CDR3: TGCGCCAGCAAGGGCGGGACCTCCTACAATGAGCAGTTCTTC.

This chain links TRBV10-3 with TRBJ1-1, with 8 bases fitting TRBD1. CDR3 length equals 16 residues. Losses at the gene ends were 0 bases for V and 4 bases for J; bases not matched to a gene: 7. The germline gives CDR1 ENHRY, CDR2 SYGVKD. Written as DNA, the CDR3 is TGTGCCATCAGTGAGTCCTACGCTACAGGGGGCACTGAAGCTTTCTTT. This encodes CAISESYATGGTEAFF.

The chain combines TRBV12-3 or TRBV12-4 with TRBJ1-2; D uncertain. The CDR3 is made up of 13 amino acids. The V and J ends lost 3 bases and 8 bases respectively, with 13 bases between them. CDR3: CASSLGYAGGYTF. The CDR3, as DNA: TGTGCCAGCAGTTTGGGTTACGCAGGAGGCTACACCTTC.

The V gene is TRBV19, the J gene TRBJ1-2; the D is unclear. CDR1 is LNHDA and CDR2 is SQIVND in the germline V gene (reference sequence). The V end was cut by 6 bases, the J end by 4 bases, with 12 bases between. The CDR3 has 13 amino acids. The chain's CDR3 is CASSRSQSYGYTF. CDR3 DNA sequence: TGTGCCAGTAGCAGGTCTCAGAGCTATGGCTACACCTTC.

The CDR3 here is CASSEATGQIYGYTF. The CDR3 nucleotides read TGTGCCAGCAGTGAAGCTACAGGACAGATATATGGCTACACCTTC. The V call is TRBV6-1, the J call TRBJ1-2; the D gene is possibly TRBD1 (6 bases). Trimming shortened V by 0 bases and J by 5 bases, and 13 bases separated the two germline ends. Germline assignment: CDR1 MNHNS and CDR2 SASEGT. The CDR3 is 15 amino acids.

This clone was detected only a few times. The DNA of the CDR3 is TGTGCCAGTAGTCCCGGGGCGGGGACTTCCTACGAGCAGTACTTC. Its protein is CASSPGAGTSYEQYF. V usage is TRBV19 and J usage is TRBJ2-7; TRBD2 might be the D (6 bases). This CDR3 region has 15 residues. Trimming shortened V by 5 bases and J by 1 base, and 15 bases separated the two germline ends. Germline V gene data show CDR1 as LNHDA and CDR2 as SQIVND (reference sequence).

V gene TRBV18 combines with J gene TRBJ1-2; D perhaps matches TRBD1 (5 bases). The CDR3 is 16 residues long. The V end lost 0 bases, the J end lost 3 bases, and 14 bases lay between the germline ends. Germline V gene sequence: CDR1 KGHSH, CDR2 LQKENI. The CDR3 sequence: CASSPPSGPIYYGYTF. As DNA, the CDR3 is TGTGCCAGCTCACCACCTTCAGGGCCGATCTACTATGGCTACACCTTC.

CDR3 nucleotide sequence: TGTGCCAGCAGCGTAGGGGACAGGGGGTACACTGAAGCTTTCTTT. This encodes CASSVGDRGYTEAFF. The chain carries TRBV9 and TRBJ1-1; 11 bases fit TRBD1. This CDR3 spans 15 amino acids. The germline V gene has CDR1 SGDLS and CDR2 YYNGEE. V was clipped by 0 bases and J by 3 bases; unmatched bases: 1.

This sequence joins TRBV10-3 and TRBJ2-7; 7 nucleotides line up with TRBD2. CDR3 length: 15 amino acids. Germline V gene lookup returns CDR1 ENHRY and CDR2 SYGVKD. V trimming: 3 bases; J trimming: 2 bases; junction bases outside the gene matches: 7. In nucleotides, the CDR3 is TGTGCCATCAGTGACCCGGGGGGACGGCCCTACGAGCAGTACTTC. Its translation: CAISDPGGRPYEQYF.